This entry lists 32 T cell receptor beta chains sequenced from one sample in a study of blood T cell repertoires in COVID-19. Data came from immunoSEQ multiplex PCR; TCRdb stores just in-frame clones and leaves some out. The sample consists of 100,000 to 150,000 clones, over 75% of them appearing once. The sequenced material came from peripheral blood. The receptors shown here come from a man older than 75 with active or convalescent COVID-19.

This sequence joins TRBV18 and TRBJ1-2, with TRBD1 matching 10 bases. Germline CDR1 KGHSH, CDR2 LQKENI. J lost 3 bases, V lost 5 bases, and 15 bases had no gene match. The CDR3 totals 18 residues. CDR3 nucleotide sequence: TGTGCCAGCTCATCTCGACAGGGGGCTACTTCTGGTGACTATGGCTACACCTTC. It is translated as CASSSRQGATSGDYGYTF.

This clone was seen just once. V is TRBV29-1 and J is TRBJ1-1; 7 bases map to TRBD1. With 7 bases clipped from V and 1 base from J, the junction kept 3 bases outside the gene matches. Per germline, CDR1 SQVTM and CDR2 ANQGSEA. CDR3 size: 12 residues. The CDR3 protein is CSADRENTEAFF. The CDR3, as DNA: TGCAGCGCAGACAGGGAGAACACTGAAGCTTTCTTT.

V and J are TRBV18 and TRBJ1-2, with a tentative D call TRBD1 (5 bases). The germline V gene encodes CDR1 KGHSH and CDR2 LQKENI. The CDR3 runs to 14 residues. V was trimmed by 3 bases and J by 3 bases, leaving 11 bases between them. CDR3 loop: CASSPGSTDYGYTF. CDR3 DNA: TGTGCCAGCTCACCCGGTTCGACAGACTATGGCTACACCTTC.

J is TRBJ1-2 and V is TRBV2; tentative D call: TRBD1 (5 bases). The CDR3 runs to 15 residues. Germline assignment: CDR1 SNHLY and CDR2 FYNNEI. Deletions cut 2 bases from V and 6 bases from J, with 16 bases between. The CDR3 reads CASSEFGTQVNGYTF. CDR3 DNA sequence: TGTGCCAGCAGTGAATTCGGGACTCAAGTCAATGGCTACACCTTC.

The chain carries TRBV27 and TRBJ1-5; possibly TRBD1 for D (6 bases). Trimming took 8 bases from V and 5 from J, leaving 16 bases between them. The CDR3 totals 14 residues. The V gene's germline CDR1 is MNHEY and CDR2 SMNVEV (reference sequence). The chain's CDR3 is CASSDGTNYQPQHF. The CDR3 DNA sequence: TGTGCCAGCTCGGACGGGACAAATTATCAGCCCCAGCATTTT.

This chain uses TRBV4-3 with TRBJ1-2, with 9 bases aligning to TRBD1. Trimming cost V 4 bases and J 6 bases; bases outside gene matches: 9. The CDR3 runs 15 residues. CDR1 and CDR2 (germline): LGHNA, YSLEER. The CDR3 DNA reads as TGCGCCAGCAGCCGCCGACAGGGGGGGAGCGATGGCTACACCTTC. Amino acids: CASSRRQGGSDGYTF.

There are a few counts of this clone. The chain employs TRBV28 and TRBJ1-4, with a possible D match to TRBD1 (5 bases). The CDR3 has 16 amino acids. V lost 2 bases and J lost 7, with 17 bases in between. Germline-derived CDR1 and CDR2 are MDHEN and SYDVKM. Here the CDR3 DNA reads TGTGCCAGCAGTTTACGTTTGGGGCGCGGTGGTGAAAAACTGTTTTTT. Protein: CASSLRLGRGGEKLFF.

V is TRBV5-1 and J is TRBJ1-2, with 10 bases lining up with TRBD1. V shed 6 bases and J 3 bases; nucleotides not matched to a gene: 2. This CDR3 has 13 residues. The germline V gene has CDR1 SGHRS and CDR2 YFSETQ. The CDR3 DNA follows: TGCGCCAGCACCGGGACAGGGGACTATGGCTACACCTTC. Protein product: CASTGTGDYGYTF.

The gene calls are TRBV6-5 and TRBJ2-5; perhaps TRBD1 as D (5 bases). Germline-derived CDR1 and CDR2 are MNHEY and SVGAGI. The CDR3 is made up of 14 amino acids. The V gene lost 0 bases and the J gene lost 2 bases, with 7 bases spanning the gap. CDR3 DNA: TGTGCCAGCAGTTACTCCCGACAGCAAGAGACCCAGTACTTC. Translating it yields CASSYSRQQETQYF.

The V gene is TRBV5-1, the J gene TRBJ1-2; TRBD1 is a possible D gene (5 bases). V shed 0 bases and J shed 8 bases, with 8 bases lying between them. Germline CDR1 SGHRS, CDR2 YFSETQ. The length of the CDR3 is 12 residues. CDR3 coding DNA: TGCGCCAGCAGCTTGGTTGACAGAGGCTACACCTTC. This translates into CASSLVDRGYTF.

V and J are TRBV4-3 and TRBJ2-7; 7 bases map to TRBD1. Germline V gives CDR1 LGHNA, CDR2 YSLEER. The CDR3 length is 13 residues. The ends lost 4 bases at V and 3 bases at J; junction bases unmatched: 3. CDR3 sequence (DNA): TGCGCCAGCAGCCTTACAGGGGACTACGAGCAGTACTTC. Encoded protein: CASSLTGDYEQYF.

The genes are TRBV21-1 and TRBJ2-2; TRBD1, the table's D call, was not compared with the DNA. TRBV21-1 is a pseudogene locus. CDR3 length: 20 amino acids. This CDR3 is CASSKGSGGAGRRNTGELFF. CDR3 DNA sequence: TGTGCCAGCAGCAAGGGGTCAGGGGGAGCAGGTAGGAGGAACACCGGGGAGCTGTTTTTT.

The chain couples TRBV27 to TRBJ2-3; possible D gene TRBD2, 5 bases. The CDR3 length is 13 residues. Trimming removed 5 bases from V and 6 bases from J, with 12 bases in between. Germline CDR1 and CDR2: MNHEY and SMNVEV (reference sequence). For the CDR3, the DNA is TGTGCCAGCAGTCCTGATTCGGGGGATACGCAGTATTTT. Translated, it gives CASSPDSGDTQYF.

The rearrangement links TRBV7-9 to TRBJ2-5; weak D call: TRBD2 (6 bases). CDR1 SEHNR and CDR2 FQNEAQ come from the germline V gene (reference sequence). The CDR3 runs 11 residues. Trimming took 1 base from V and 14 from J, leaving 11 bases between them. The CDR3 loop reads CASSLDGTLYF. CDR3 DNA: TGTGCCAGCAGCTTAGACGGGACTCTCTACTTC. Drawing the rest from reference TRBV7-9 and TRBJ2-5, the complete variable domain is DTGVSQNPRHKITKRGQNVTFRCDPISEHNRLYWYRQTLGQGPEFLTYFQNEAQLEKSRLLSDRFSAERPKGSFSTLEIQRTEQGDSAMYLCASSLDGTLYFGPGTRLLVL.

The chain joins TRBV6-1 to TRBJ2-1; weak D call: TRBD1 (5 bases). Trimming took off 3 bases at V and 7 bases at J, with 10 bases between the two ends. This CDR3 spans 13 amino acids. Germline-derived CDR1 and CDR2 are MNHNS and SASEGT. As DNA, the CDR3 is TGTGCCAGCAGTGAGTCAGGGCCTAATGAGCAGTTCTTC. Translated, it gives CASSESGPNEQFF.

Written as DNA, the CDR3 is TGTGCCAGCAGCCAATCCGGGAGATCAGCCAATGAGCAGTTCTTC. Translation: CASSQSGRSANEQFF. The V gene is TRBV21-1, the J gene TRBJ2-1; the table calls TRBD2, which could not be checked here. TRBV21-1 is a listed pseudogene. The CDR3 totals 15 residues.

The chain carries TRBV20-1 and TRBJ2-1, with D uncertain. The CDR3 is made up of 11 amino acids. Germline V gives CDR1 DFQATT, CDR2 SNEGSKA (reference sequence). Trimming took 2 bases from V and 9 from J, leaving 8 bases between them. The DNA of the CDR3 is TGCAGTGCTAGACCCCTTTCTGAGCAGTTCTTC. Its protein product is CSARPLSEQFF.

The chain has TRBV5-1 and TRBJ2-1; the match to TRBD2 covers 9 bases. In germline, CDR1 is SGHRS, CDR2 YFSETQ. CDR3 length equals 15 residues. Trimming removed 6 bases from V and 7 bases from J; junction bases left unmatched: 11. The DNA for the CDR3 is TGCGCCAGCATCCCGAATAGCGGGAGAGGGAATGAGCAGTTCTTC. It is translated as CASIPNSGRGNEQFF.

This chain's CDR3 is CASSVGVLGGGANVLTF. In nucleotides, the CDR3 is TGTGCCAGCAGCGTAGGAGTCCTGGGGGGAGGGGCCAACGTCCTGACTTTC. The genes are TRBV9 and TRBJ2-6; a possible D gene is TRBD2 (6 bases). The CDR3 has 17 amino acids. Trimming removed 0 bases from V and 4 bases from J, with 14 bases in between. Germline CDR1 reads SGDLS; CDR2 reads YYNGEE.

The chain couples TRBV11-1 to TRBJ1-1, with 9 bases lining up with TRBD1. CDR1 SGHAT and CDR2 FQDESV come from the germline V gene (reference sequence). The CDR3 covers 15 residues. V was clipped by 5 bases and J by 2 bases; unmatched bases: 6. CDR3 nucleotides: TGTGCCAGCAGCCCCAGGACAGGGGCAAACACTGAAGCTTTCTTT. It translates to CASSPRTGANTEAFF.

This sequence joins TRBV11-2 and TRBJ2-4, with D unresolved. Trimming removed 5 bases at V and 1 base at J, with 9 bases between. CDR1 and CDR2 (germline): SGHAT, FQNNGV. The CDR3 has 14 amino acids. CDR3 in amino acids: CASSPSMAKNIQYF. The CDR3, as DNA: TGTGCCAGCAGCCCTAGTATGGCCAAAAACATTCAGTACTTC.

In this sample, this clone turned up a few times. The V gene is TRBV7-3, the J gene TRBJ2-3; perhaps TRBD2 as D (5 bases). V was cut by 5 bases and J by 6 bases, with 21 bases left in between. Germline V gives CDR1 SGHTA, CDR2 FQGTGA. The CDR3 is made up of 16 amino acids. Here the CDR3 DNA reads TGTGCCAGCAGCCTAGGACTCAGAAAAGGATCCGATACGCAGTATTTT. Translated: CASSLGLRKGSDTQYF. Using reference TRBV7-3 and TRBJ2-3 for the parts outside the CDR3, the full variable domain is GAGVSQTPSNKVTEKGKYVELRCDPISGHTALYWYRQSLGQGPEFLIYFQGTGAADDSGLPNDRFFAVRPEGSVSTLKIQRTERGDSAVYLCASSLGLRKGSDTQYFGPGTRLTVL.

The genes are TRBV30 and TRBJ1-6; the match to TRBD1 covers 8 bases. The CDR3 sequence is 14 residues long. The J segment lost 9 bases and the V segment lost 4 bases, leaving 8 bases of the junction unmatched. Germline CDR1 GTSNPN, CDR2 SVGIG (reference sequence). The CDR3 DNA sequence: TGTGCCTGGAAGGGGGACAGGTCTGGTTCACCCCTCCACTTT. It yields the protein CAWKGDRSGSPLHF.

V and J are TRBV19 and TRBJ2-1, with 9 nucleotides matching TRBD2. From germline, CDR1 is LNHDA and CDR2 SQIVND (reference sequence). The CDR3 is 16 amino acids. The ends lost 3 bases at V and 7 bases at J; junction bases unmatched: 10. The CDR3 sequence is CASSILPAGGGNEQFF. CDR3 sequence (DNA): TGTGCCAGTAGTATCCTACCCGCGGGAGGGGGGAATGAGCAGTTCTTC.

This chain joins TRBV7-6 and TRBJ2-5; D is possibly TRBD2 (5 bases). Germline CDR1 and CDR2: SGHVS and FNYEAQ. The CDR3 has 17 amino acids. Trimming stripped 0 bases from V and 2 bases from J, with 16 bases between. The CDR3 is CASSLAAGRQKQETQYF. CDR3 nucleotide sequence: TGTGCCAGCAGCTTAGCCGCGGGCAGGCAGAAACAAGAGACCCAGTACTTC.

The rearrangement links TRBV7-2 to TRBJ2-1; D is possibly TRBD1 (6 bases). Per germline, CDR1 SGHTA and CDR2 FQGNSA. CDR3 length: 15 amino acids. Trimming took off 1 base at V and 9 bases at J, with 16 bases between the two ends. CDR3 region: CASSLVAGTTPEQFF. DNA for the CDR3: TGTGCCAGCAGCTTAGTCGCTGGGACAACCCCTGAGCAGTTCTTC. Full variable domain (missing parts from reference TRBV7-2 and TRBJ2-1): GAGVSQSPSNKVTEKGKDVELRCDPISGHTALYWYRQSLGQGLEFLIYFQGNSAPDKSGLPSDRFSAERTGGSVSTLTIQRTQQEDSAVYLCASSLVAGTTPEQFFGPGTRLTVL.

This chain joins TRBV2 and TRBJ1-2, with TRBD1 identical over 7 bases. V was pared by 2 bases and J by 0 bases, with 6 bases of the junction left unmatched. Per the germline V gene, CDR1 is SNHLY and CDR2 is FYNNEI. This CDR3 is built from 16 residues. DNA of the CDR3: TGTGCCAGCAGTGAAAGGGACAGTGATACTAACTATGGCTACACCTTC. Its translation: CASSERDSDTNYGYTF. Combining the CDR3 with reference TRBV2 and TRBJ1-2 gives the whole variable domain EPEVTQTPSHQVTQMGQEVILRCVPISNHLYFYWYRQILGQKVEFLVSFYNNEISEKSEIFDDQFSVERPDGSNFTLKIRSTKLEDSAMYFCASSERDSDTNYGYTFGSGTRLTVV.

Turning to this clone: Other DNA sequences in the sample encode the same CDR3. The J gene is TRBJ1-2, the V gene TRBV27; D remains ambiguous. V lost 3 bases, J lost 2 bases, and 7 bases lay in between. This CDR3 contains 13 residues. Germline V gene data show CDR1 as MNHEY and CDR2 as SMNVEV (reference sequence). The CDR3 DNA is TGTGCCAGCAGTTTCCGAGGGAACTATGGCTACACCTTC. Protein product: CASSFRGNYGYTF.

The chain uses TRBV3-1 (or the pseudogene TRBV3-2) and TRBJ2-2, with TRBD2 matching 8 bases. V trimming: 3 bases; J trimming: 4 bases; junction bases outside the gene matches: 7. Germline-derived CDR1 and CDR2 are LGHDT and YNNKEL (reference sequence). This CDR3 is 16 amino acids long. The CDR3 nucleotides are TGTGCCAGCAGCCAGAGGCGGGGGGACGGCACCGGGGAGCTGTTTTTT. Translation gives CASSQRRGDGTGELFF.

The chain uses TRBV5-6 and TRBJ2-7; 7 bases align to TRBD1. CDR1 and CDR2 from the germline V gene are SGHDT and YYEEEE. The V gene end was trimmed by 0 bases and the J gene end by 2 bases; junction bases not matched to a gene: 5. CDR3 length: 15 residues. CDR3 sequence: CASSLGQGWTYEQYF. The CDR3 region has the DNA TGTGCCAGCAGCTTGGGACAGGGATGGACCTACGAGCAGTACTTC. The complete variable domain, with remaining parts taken from reference TRBV5-6 and TRBJ2-7, reads DAGVTQSPTHLIKTRGQQVTLRCSPKSGHDTVSWYQQALGQGPQFIFQYYEEEERQRGNFPDRFSGHQFPNYSSELNVNALLLGDSALYLCASSLGQGWTYEQYFGPGTRLTVT.

This clone was detected only a few times. This chain connects TRBV5-5 to TRBJ1-1, with D perhaps TRBD1 (5 bases). Germline V gene lookup returns CDR1 SGHKS and CDR2 YYEKEE (reference sequence). With 4 bases removed from V and 3 bases from J, the gap between germline ends came to 16 bases. CDR3 length: 15 residues. The chain's CDR3 is CASSVTAGEHTEAFF. CDR3 in DNA: TGTGCCAGCAGCGTGACTGCGGGGGAGCACACTGAAGCTTTCTTT.

The sample holds one count of this clone. This sequence joins TRBV11-2 and TRBJ2-7, with D tentatively TRBD1 (6 bases). CDR3 length equals 15 residues. With 5 bases removed from V and 0 bases from J, the gap between germline ends came to 14 bases. Germline values: CDR1 SGHAT, CDR2 FQNNGV. CDR3 protein: CASSPALDSSYEQYF. The DNA for the CDR3 is TGTGCCAGCAGCCCGGCGTTGGACAGCTCCTACGAGCAGTACTTC.